Below, 18 T cell receptor beta chains from the same sample are listed, as sequenced in a study of T cell repertoires in cytomegalovirus infection. TCRdb reprocessed the reads via MiXCR and lists one record per CDR3 protein. The sample comprises roughly 860,000 distinct CDR3 sequences, approximately 32% of which are singletons, and 9.5% to 15% rests with the top ten. These TCRs' antigens remain unknown. Sequenced material: cultured CD8+ T cells from PBMCs, taken from culture after CMV antigen stimulation. These receptors were taken from a human donor in good health (CMV status not recorded). Some clones in this sample may be carry-over from other donors' samples.

This clonotype was detected a few times. The V gene is TRBV20-1, the J gene TRBJ1-1, with TRBD1 matching over 10 bases. The V and J ends lost 3 bases and 7 bases, in that order; junction bases with no gene match: 5. The CDR3 totals 13 residues. Germline CDR1 and CDR2: DFQATT and SNEGSKA (reference sequence). CDR3 DNA sequence: TGCAGTGCTAGGGGGACAGGGGAGATTGAAGCTTTCTTT. The encoded protein is CSARGTGEIEAFF.

This clonotype was observed a handful of times. The rearrangement joins TRBV20-1 to TRBJ1-2, with a possible D match to TRBD1 (5 bases). CDR1 and CDR2 (germline): DFQATT, SNEGSKA (reference sequence). There are 14 residues in the CDR3. V gave up 0 bases and J gave up 4 bases, with 12 bases separating them. CDR3 in DNA: TGCAGTGCTAGAGATAAGGGGCGAGGCTATGGCTACACCTTC. Encoded protein: CSARDKGRGYGYTF.

Here the CDR3 reads CATSDLRHCYEQYV. The DNA for the CDR3 is TGTGCCACCAGTGATTTGCGTCACTGCTACGAGCAGTACGTC. The V call is TRBV24-1, the J call TRBJ2-7; D uncertain. With 0 bases removed from V and 3 bases from J, the gap between germline ends came to 8 bases. Germline CDR1 reads KGHDR; CDR2 reads SFDVKD. The CDR3 length is 14 residues.

This clonotype was seen only a few times. The chain employs TRBV7-6 and TRBJ2-7; 7 bases line up with TRBD1. CDR3 length equals 15 residues. Losses at the gene ends were 0 bases for V and 7 bases for J; bases not matched to a gene: 9. Per germline, CDR1 SGHVS and CDR2 FNYEAQ. DNA of the CDR3: TGTGCCAGCAGCTTAGCAAGGCAGGGGGTGCGTGAGCAGTACTTC. Encoded protein: CASSLARQGVREQYF.

The V and J genes are TRBV27 and TRBJ1-5; D gene uncertain. Trimming left V 5 bases short and J 0 bases short, with 11 bases between. Germline V gene sequence: CDR1 MNHEY, CDR2 SMNVEV (reference sequence). There are 15 residues in the CDR3. CDR3 nucleotide sequence: TGTGCCAGCAGTGGCGGATTGTATAGCAATCAGCCCCAGCATTTT. Amino acids: CASSGGLYSNQPQHF.

V gene TRBV7-6 combines with J gene TRBJ2-2; 8 bases map to TRBD1. The CDR3 sequence is 16 residues long. Germline CDR1 reads SGHVS; CDR2 reads FNYEAQ. Trimming removed 5 bases from V and 3 bases from J; junction bases left unmatched: 8. CDR3 nucleotides: TGTGCCAGCAGCCGTCCACTGGACAGGGACACCGGGGAGCTGTTTTTT. Translating it yields CASSRPLDRDTGELFF.

This clonotype came up a few times. The V gene is TRBV4-1, the J gene TRBJ2-1; perhaps TRBD2 as D (6 bases). In germline, CDR1 is MGHRA, CDR2 YSYEKL. Between the trimmed V and J ends, which lost 1 base and 9 bases, there was a span of 22 bases. The CDR3 has 17 residues. This chain's CDR3 is CASSQGPPSAVDGEQFF. In DNA, the CDR3 is TGCGCCAGCAGCCAAGGCCCTCCTAGCGCGGTTGACGGTGAGCAGTTCTTC.

Comment on this clonotype: One base away lies a much larger clone, so this may be a sequencing read error. No conserved phenylalanine or tryptophan is present at the end of the CDR3, so a read error is the likely explanation. The genes are TRBV19 and TRBJ1-5; D might be TRBD1 (5 bases). Per germline, CDR1 LNHDA and CDR2 SQIVND (reference sequence). The germline V and J ends were trimmed by 1 base and 10 bases, with 8 bases remaining between them. The length of the CDR3 is 12 residues. The DNA for the CDR3 is TGTGCCAGTAGTATAGGGGGCCCCCCCCAGCATTGT. Protein: CASSIGGPPQHC.

This rearrangement joins TRBV5-4 to TRBJ2-3; 14 bases fit TRBD2. Germline-derived CDR1 and CDR2 are SGHNT and YYREEE (reference sequence). This CDR3 has 19 amino acids. V shed 0 bases, J shed 0 bases, and the junction held 6 bases outside the gene matches. CDR3 nucleotides: TGTGCCAGCAGCTTGGGGACTAGCGGGGGGCCCTATAGCACAGATACGCAGTATTTT. It translates to CASSLGTSGGPYSTDTQYF.

Worth noting for this clonotype: Just one base apart from a much larger clone, this may be a read error. This chain connects TRBV7-4 to TRBJ2-1; D unresolved. The CDR3 has 13 amino acids. CDR1 is SGHVT and CDR2 is SQSDAQ in the germline V gene. The DNA for the CDR3 is TGTGTCAGCAGCCGTTGGAAGGACAATGAGCAGTTCTTC. Protein sequence: CVSSRWKDNEQFF.

There are a few counts of this clonotype. The J gene is TRBJ2-7, the V gene TRBV18, with D unclear. V was cut by 2 bases and J by 6 bases, with 14 bases left in between. Germline lookup yields CDR1 KGHSH and CDR2 LQKENI. The CDR3 is 14 amino acids. CDR3 residues: CASSPVQRVAEQYV. CDR3 nucleotides: TGTGCCAGCTCACCAGTCCAAAGGGTTGCCGAGCAGTACGTC.

The chain combines TRBV20-1 with TRBJ1-5, with no clear D. CDR1 and CDR2 (germline): DFQATT, SNEGSKA (reference sequence). This CDR3 has 16 residues. Trimming pared 3 bases from V and 0 bases from J, leaving 15 bases between. This chain's CDR3 is CSARAGPPSSNQPQHF. DNA of the CDR3: TGCAGTGCTAGGGCCGGGCCACCCTCTAGCAATCAGCCCCAGCATTTT.

The gene calls are TRBV6-2 or TRBV6-3 and TRBJ2-1, with TRBD2 identical over 11 bases. This CDR3 comprises 22 residues. Germline V gives CDR1 MNHEY, CDR2 SVGEGT. The ends lost 2 bases at V and 0 bases at J; junction bases unmatched: 18. CDR3 DNA: TGTGCCAGCAGTTACGCCCTTCCGGAACTAGCGGGGGCCCCATCCTCCTACAATGAGCAGTTCTTC. As protein: CASSYALPELAGAPSSYNEQFF.

This chain links TRBV19 with TRBJ1-5; D unresolved. V lost 3 bases and J 0 bases, leaving 9 bases between the germline ends. Germline V gene lookup returns CDR1 LNHDA and CDR2 SQIVND (reference sequence). The CDR3 extends over 15 amino acids. CDR3 DNA sequence: TGTGCCAGTAGTATGCTAAGGGATAGCAATCAGCCCCAGCATTTT. This encodes CASSMLRDSNQPQHF.

On this clonotype: The junction departs from the called germline gene at one end, perhaps through a read error. The chain employs TRBV29-1 and TRBJ2-5; unclear D gene. Germline V lookup: CDR1 SQVTM, CDR2 ANQGSEA. The CDR3 spans 9 residues. The CDR3 DNA follows: TGCAGCGTAGAAGAGACCCAGTACTTC. It yields the protein CSVEETQYF.

Notes on this clonotype: At one end, the junction sequence differs from germline, possibly due to a read error. The V call is TRBV6-1, the J call TRBJ1-2; perhaps TRBD1 as D (6 bases). Germline CDR1 is MNHNS and CDR2 is SASEGT. This CDR3 spans 17 amino acids. CDR3 nucleotides: TGTGCCAGCAGTAACCGGGACACCTTCTCAGCTAACTATCGCTACACCTTC. Its protein product is CASSNRDTFSANYRYTF.

In its sample, this clonotype was seen a few times. The gene calls are TRBV7-3 and TRBJ1-1, with TRBD1 matching over 7 bases. The germline gives CDR1 SGHTA, CDR2 FQGTGA. The V and J ends lost 5 bases and 5 bases, in that order; junction bases with no gene match: 11. The CDR3 extends over 15 amino acids. CDR3 nucleotides: TGTGCCAGCAGCCCACTCGGGCAGGGGGTAACTGAAGCTTTCTTT. Its translation: CASSPLGQGVTEAFF.

The gene calls are TRBV29-1 and TRBJ2-3; D might be TRBD2 (5 bases). Trimming removed 5 bases at V and 3 bases at J, with 15 bases between. There are 14 residues in the CDR3. Germline assignment: CDR1 SQVTM and CDR2 ANQGSEA. The CDR3 DNA follows: TGCAGCGTTTACAGAGGTCGGGGTACAGATACGCAGTATTTT. Amino acids: CSVYRGRGTDTQYF.